A selection of T cell receptor beta chains follows, all from one sample in a study of Graves' ophthalmopathy and Graves' hyperthyroidism. TCRdb reprocessed the multiplex PCR reads with MiXCR, giving one entry per CDR3 protein. The table shows about 1.2 million distinct CDR3 sequences, with about 36% occurring only once. The sequenced sample was peripheral blood or thyroid tissue (not recorded which). Receptors were obtained from an adult man with Graves' hyperthyroidism. Both conserved end residues are trimmed from each CDR3.

v_call cdr3_aa
TRBV25-1 ASSEGGGRTEAF
TRBV30 AWSVWDTEETQY
TRBV7-2 ASSLGTGHDQPQH
TRBV30 AWGHSYEQY
TRBV2 ASRYDRDWTQY
TRBV7-3 ASSPSVTGGDGYT
TRBV30 AWTGDSNQPQH
TRBV19 ASSPPGSWSGELF
TRBV13 ASNAGDDEQY
TRBV6-5 ASSSTGSSNQPQH
TRBV7-9 ASSLGEGWDGYT
TRBV7-2 ASSQSARVDEKLF
TRBV15 ATSLGGAGQPQH
TRBV4-3 ASSPGASPAYEQY
TRBV6-5 ASSLTTGASAAF
TRBV29-1 SVGLNGLSWMEPQH
TRBV7-2 ASSSNGVNANYGYT
TRBV15 ATSRAPDASYNEQF
TRBV7-9 ASSWTGGGYT
TRBV19 ASSGDPSKTQY
TRBV5-1 ASSIKRTNTEAF
TRBV20-1 SAETGGDFGTQY
TRBV20-1 SARDFGTGDNYGYT
TRBV12-3/TRBV12-4 ASSPQQGSNQPQH
TRBV10-3 ASSFGESYEQY
TRBV9 ASSVDISFGTEAF
TRBV11-2 ASSLDWDRLVAGELF
TRBV10-3 AISLDNSYEQY
TRBV7-9 ASSLGVGGNVLT
TRBV27 ASSLRAYYEQY
TRBV19 ASSTRTGHGYT
TRBV13 ASSSGQVPADWEKLF
TRBV7-6 ASSGHGQGSQQY
TRBV20-1 SARAGGSGGTGELF
TRBV12-3/TRBV12-4 ASSTGLEQY
TRBV6-5 ASSYGTDNYGYT
TRBV9 ASSVETGDSTIH
TRBV7-8 ASSLLVYEQY
TRBV25-1 ASVELASGSYEQY
TRBV6-2/TRBV6-3 ASTEQGPRDEQY
TRBV24-1 ATSGGGQPQH
TRBV2 ASRGGAVEQF
TRBV15 ATSREGRPEAF
TRBV9 ASRLGAGEAF
TRBV6-5 ASSFMTSNQPQH
TRBV15 ASRGTNTGETQY
TRBV25-1 ASSATGGISSYNSPLH
TRBV5-1 ASSLVREGRSYEQY
TRBV14 ASSQQITSGANEQY
TRBV20-1 SAWLGSGANVLT
TRBV6-1 ASSAIGTVNQPQH
TRBV11-2 ASSLDQETQY
TRBV5-1 ASSLALSYNSPLH
TRBV10-2 ASSEGGLAEDQY